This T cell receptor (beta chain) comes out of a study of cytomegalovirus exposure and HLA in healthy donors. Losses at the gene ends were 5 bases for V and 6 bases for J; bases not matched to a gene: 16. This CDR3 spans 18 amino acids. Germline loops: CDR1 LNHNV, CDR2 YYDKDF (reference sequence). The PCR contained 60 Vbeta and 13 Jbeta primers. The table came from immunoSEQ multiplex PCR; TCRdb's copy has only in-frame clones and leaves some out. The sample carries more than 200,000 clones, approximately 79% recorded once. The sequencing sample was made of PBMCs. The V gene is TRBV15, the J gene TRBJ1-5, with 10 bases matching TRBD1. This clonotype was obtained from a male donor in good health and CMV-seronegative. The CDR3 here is CATSPDGTGDVVTQPQHF. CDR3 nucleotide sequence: TGTGCCACCAGCCCCGACGGGACAGGGGACGTTGTAACTCAGCCCCAGCATTTT. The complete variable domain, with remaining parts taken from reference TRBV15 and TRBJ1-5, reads DAMVIQNPRYQVTQFGKPVTLSCSQTLNHNVMYWYQQKSSQAPKLLFHYYDKDFNNEADTPDNFQSRRPNTSFCFLDIRSPGLGDTAMYLCATSPDGTGDVVTQPQHFGDGTRLSIL.